This T cell receptor (beta chain) was sequenced for a study of blood T cell repertoires in COVID-19. Study as a whole: Italy, Spain and the United States were the sources of the convalescent and acute COVID-19 samples. T cells, B-cell-depleted T cells, or PBMCs supplied cDNA or gDNA.

The Seattle site enrolled patients during active infection and followed them longitudinally. The CDR3 is 15 amino acids. V was clipped by 5 bases and J by 7 bases; unmatched bases: 7. Germline V lookup: CDR1 SGHTA, CDR2 FQGTGA. Authors' processing steps: The authors estimated nucleated cell counts from reference gene primer amplification. Here immunoSEQ multiplex PCR was the method, and the copy in TCRdb shows in-frame clones only, minus some. V and J calls and clone size are given by that table; D and trimming were obtained from the DNA. The sample has approximately 49,000 clones, about 76% seen once.

This TCR was sampled from a woman of 80 years or more with COVID-19, enrolled during active disease. What was sequenced was peripheral blood. V gene TRBV7-3 combines with J gene TRBJ2-2; TRBD2 aligns across 10 bases. The CDR3 loop is CASSDLAGVGGELFF. The CDR3 DNA sequence: TGTGCCAGCAGCGACCTAGCGGGAGTCGGCGGGGAGCTGTTTTTT.